This entry lists 8 T cell receptor beta chains sequenced from one sample in a study of blood T cells in healthy people across ages (dated by TCRdb to 2014 to 2015). The library was produced with 5' RACE. TCRdb names Illumina HiSeq 2500 as the instrument used. A second PCR of 7 to 11 cycles was performed with a sample-barcoded 5' primer and a J-beta primer mix. In TCRdb, the public reads were trimmed at Q25 with fastp and aligned with MiXCR, with productive beta chains retained. Here each entry gathers all rows of one CDR3 protein and keeps the most common genes and DNA. In this sample the table shows around 1,500,000 distinct CDR3 sequences, roughly 40% of which occur a single time. 7.9% of the sample goes to the ten largest clones. The sample was blood. These receptors all stem from a woman aged 18-30 years in good health.

This clonotype has a handful of counts. The J gene is TRBJ1-1, the V gene TRBV20-1; D remains unclear. V lost 1 base and J lost 2, with 17 bases in between. The germline CDR1 and CDR2 sequences are DFQATT and SNEGSKA (reference sequence). This CDR3 is 16 amino acids long. CDR3 coding DNA: TGCAGTGCTAGAGTGATCAAAACAAGAATTAACACTGAAGCTTTCTTT. Protein: CSARVIKTRINTEAFF.

The chain couples TRBV7-2 to TRBJ2-5; unclear D gene. CDR1 is SGHTA, CDR2 FQGNSA, per germline. The CDR3 runs 16 residues. The germline V and J ends were trimmed by 2 bases and 0 bases, with 13 bases remaining between them. The chain's CDR3 is CASSLTAGTYQETQYF. Here the CDR3 DNA reads TGTGCCAGCAGCTTAACGGCAGGAACGTACCAAGAGACCCAGTACTTC.

This clonotype occurred a few times. This sequence joins TRBV29-1 and TRBJ2-4; D is unresolved. The V end lost 5 bases, the J end lost 0 bases, and 17 bases lay between the germline ends. CDR3 length: 16 amino acids. Per the germline V gene, CDR1 is SQVTM and CDR2 is ANQGSEA. CDR3 amino acids: CSVWTQVVLAKNIQYF. CDR3 coding DNA: TGCAGCGTTTGGACGCAGGTCGTACTAGCCAAAAACATTCAGTACTTC.

This clonotype came up a few times. The rearrangement links TRBV28 to TRBJ2-7, with a weak D call TRBD1 (6 bases). This CDR3 comprises 13 residues. V was cut by 4 bases and J by 6 bases, with 13 bases left in between. Germline CDR1 MDHEN, CDR2 SYDVKM. The CDR3 protein is CASSSGTSFEQYF. CDR3 in DNA: TGTGCCAGCAGTTCCGGGACAAGCTTCGAGCAGTACTTC.

This clonotype has a handful of counts. This chain links TRBV20-1 with TRBJ1-5; 7 nucleotides agree with TRBD1. There are 14 residues in the CDR3. The V gene end was trimmed by 5 bases and the J gene end by 0 bases; junction bases not matched to a gene: 4. CDR1 is DFQATT, CDR2 SNEGSKA, per germline (reference sequence). The CDR3 reads CSAVQGPSNQPQHF. CDR3 bases: TGCAGTGCTGTACAGGGGCCTAGCAATCAGCCCCAGCATTTT.

This clonotype was seen only a few times. The V call is TRBV7-6, the J call TRBJ2-2; 7 bases map to TRBD1. V gave up 2 bases and J gave up 4 bases; unmatched junction bases: 4. Germline loops: CDR1 SGHVS, CDR2 FNYEAQ. The CDR3 runs 15 residues. CDR3 sequence reads: CASSLLQGSTGELFF. CDR3 nucleotide sequence: TGTGCCAGCAGCTTACTACAGGGGAGCACCGGGGAGCTGTTTTTT.

As to this clonotype: One end of the junction does not line up with germline, which may come from a read error. This chain connects TRBV28 to TRBJ2-5; D is unclear. The CDR3 has 12 amino acids. The V gene's germline CDR1 is MDHEN and CDR2 SYDVKM. The CDR3 protein is CASSWVQETRYF. The CDR3 DNA is TGTGCCAGCAGTTGGGTACAAGAGACCCGGTACTTC.

The chain uses TRBV21-1 and TRBJ2-7; whether TRBD2, the table's D call, matches the DNA was not checked. TRBV21-1 is listed as a pseudogene. The CDR3 extends over 18 amino acids. CDR3 sequence: CASSKPAPGLAISYEQYF. Written as DNA, the CDR3 is TGTGCCAGCAGCAAACCTGCCCCCGGACTAGCCATTTCCTACGAGCAGTACTTC.